One sample yielded the 21 T cell receptor beta chains listed below, sequenced in a study of OX40 agonist ivuxolimab in advanced cancers. Here immunoSEQ multiplex PCR was the method, and the copy in TCRdb shows in-frame clones only, minus some. Of tens of thousands of clones in the sample, over 80% were seen once. The sequencing used CD4+ or CD8+ T cells sorted from blood, collected in a trial of the OX40 agonist ivuxolimab. These receptors were collected from an adult with an advanced solid tumor such as melanoma, head and neck, liver or kidney cancer.

The V and J genes are TRBV19 and TRBJ2-5, with D tentatively TRBD1 (6 bases). The CDR3 length is 16 residues. Trimming stripped 10 bases from V and 5 bases from J, with 26 bases between. Per the germline V gene, CDR1 is LNHDA and CDR2 is SQIVND (reference sequence). The CDR3 region is CATRPFGQYERETQYF. CDR3 sequence (DNA): TGTGCCACCCGACCCTTCGGACAGTACGAGCGGGAGACCCAGTACTTC.

J is TRBJ2-1 and V is TRBV6-6; D is undetermined. V lost 2 bases and J lost 4, with 9 bases in between. The CDR3 extends over 14 amino acids. Germline assignment: CDR1 MNHNY and CDR2 SVGAGI (reference sequence). CDR3 bases: TGTGCCAGCAGTTACGGTCAGCAATACAATGAGCAGTTCTTC. Amino acid sequence: CASSYGQQYNEQFF.

The CDR3 sequence: CASGAKTGEETQYF. CDR3 in DNA: TGTGCCAGCGGCGCTAAGACAGGGGAAGAGACCCAGTACTTC. The chain joins TRBV5-4 to TRBJ2-5; 8 bases match TRBD1. Losses at the gene ends were 7 bases for V and 3 bases for J; bases not matched to a gene: 8. The CDR3 is 14 residues long. Germline CDR1 is SGHNT and CDR2 is YYREEE (reference sequence).

The chain couples TRBV29-1 to TRBJ2-3; 10 bases align to TRBD2. This CDR3 region has 13 residues. J lost 2 bases, V lost 7 bases, and 3 bases had no gene match. CDR1 and CDR2 from the germline V gene are SQVTM and ANQGSEA. The CDR3, as DNA: TGCAGCGGAGGACTAGCGGTCACAGATACGCAGTATTTT. Residues: CSGGLAVTDTQYF.

The V gene is TRBV4-1, the J gene TRBJ1-2; no clear D gene. With 2 bases removed from V and 3 bases from J, the gap between germline ends came to 4 bases. The CDR3 is 12 amino acids. Looked up from germline, CDR1 is MGHRA and CDR2 is YSYEKL. The CDR3 loop is CASSQTDYGYTF. For the CDR3, the DNA is TGCGCCAGCAGCCAAACCGACTATGGCTACACCTTC.

In this sample, this clone turned up a few times. This rearrangement joins TRBV2 to TRBJ1-5, with TRBD1 matching over 7 bases. Per germline, CDR1 SNHLY and CDR2 FYNNEI. The CDR3 is made up of 13 amino acids. Germline trimming cut 3 bases from V and 7 bases from J; bases unmatched to any gene: 3. The CDR3 sequence: CASSDQGGQPQHF. For the CDR3, the DNA is TGTGCCAGCAGTGACCAGGGGGGCCAGCCCCAGCATTTT.

V and J are TRBV4-3 and TRBJ1-2, with D possibly matching TRBD1 (6 bases). The CDR3 has 14 residues. The germline CDR1 and CDR2 sequences are LGHNA and YSLEER. V was shortened by 4 bases and J by 7 bases, with 16 bases between the two germline ends. CDR3 region: CASSLSPGAIGYTF. The CDR3 coding sequence is TGCGCCAGCAGCCTAAGCCCGGGGGCGATTGGCTACACCTTC.

The rearrangement uses TRBV9 and TRBJ1-2, with D perhaps matching TRBD1 (5 bases). Germline CDR1 and CDR2: SGDLS and YYNGEE. Trimming shortened V by 4 bases and J by 8 bases, and 15 bases separated the two germline ends. This CDR3 comprises 13 residues. The CDR3 region is CASSPRMTDGYTF. In DNA form, the CDR3 reads TGTGCCAGCAGCCCCCGAATGACAGACGGCTACACCTTC.

The chain joins TRBV9 to TRBJ2-1, with a tentative D call TRBD1 (7 bases). Germline CDR1 SGDLS, CDR2 YYNGEE. The CDR3 has 16 residues. V gave up 0 bases and J gave up 5 bases, with 15 bases separating them. This CDR3 is CASSVVTQGGNNEQFF. In DNA form, the CDR3 reads TGTGCCAGCAGCGTAGTGACCCAGGGGGGTAACAATGAGCAGTTCTTC.

This clone was detected only a few times. This chain uses TRBV27 with TRBJ2-3, with D possibly matching TRBD2 (6 bases). V was trimmed by 6 bases and J by 3 bases, leaving 16 bases between them. The germline gives CDR1 MNHEY, CDR2 SMNVEV (reference sequence). The CDR3 is made up of 15 amino acids. The CDR3, as DNA: TGTGCCAGCAGACTTCGGGACTGGATGACAGATACGCAGTATTTT. Amino acids: CASRLRDWMTDTQYF.

V is TRBV27 and J is TRBJ2-5; TRBD1 aligns across 8 bases. CDR1 and CDR2 (germline): MNHEY, SMNVEV (reference sequence). The CDR3 contains 15 residues. With V trimmed by 5 bases and J by 4 bases, 9 bases remained unmatched. The CDR3 DNA is TGTGCCAGCAGTCCCACGGCTGACAGGGGAGAGACCCAGTACTTC. It codes for CASSPTADRGETQYF.

V gene TRBV2 combines with J gene TRBJ2-5; D is uncertain. The J call is in doubt because the DNA end fits TRBJ2-7 better. The CDR3 loop spans 15 amino acids. Germline CDR1 SNHLY, CDR2 FYNNEI. The CDR3 region is CASIESARAGNEQYF. The CDR3, as DNA: TGTGCCAGCATAGAAAGCGCACGAGCTGGTAACGAGCAGTACTTC.

The chain links TRBV6-5 to TRBJ1-5, with D possibly matching TRBD1 (5 bases). Trimming removed 7 bases at V and 3 bases at J, with 10 bases between. The CDR3 is 13 residues long. Looked up from germline, CDR1 is MNHEY and CDR2 is SVGAGI. The CDR3 region is CASTPGPNQPQHF. Here the CDR3 DNA reads TGTGCCAGCACACCGGGGCCCAATCAGCCCCAGCATTTT.

The chain links TRBV5-1 to TRBJ2-1; unclear D gene. This CDR3 spans 12 amino acids. Germline values: CDR1 SGHRS, CDR2 YFSETQ. Trimming removed 0 bases from V and 9 bases from J, with 7 bases in between. The CDR3 bases are TGCGCCAGCAGCTTGGCTTCGCTTGAGCAGTTCTTC. As protein: CASSLASLEQFF. Based on the CDR3 plus reference TRBV5-1 and TRBJ2-1, the full variable domain is KAGVTQTPRYLIKTRGQQVTLSCSPISGHRSVSWYQQTPGQGLQFLFEYFSETQRNKGNFPGRFSGRQFSNSRSEMNVSTLELGDSALYLCASSLASLEQFFGPGTRLTVL.

The chain couples TRBV9 to TRBJ2-3, with D perhaps TRBD2 (6 bases). This CDR3 spans 15 amino acids. Trimming took 2 bases from V and 0 from J, leaving 10 bases between them. In germline, CDR1 is SGDLS, CDR2 YYNGEE. CDR3 sequence reads: CASSVWGTSTDTQYF. CDR3 nucleotide sequence: TGTGCCAGCAGCGTTTGGGGGACTAGCACAGATACGCAGTATTTT.

The chain recombines TRBV13 with TRBJ2-7; 8 bases map to TRBD1. CDR1 is PRHDT, CDR2 FYEKMQ, per germline (reference sequence). The V and J ends lost 1 base and 6 bases, in that order; junction bases with no gene match: 8. The CDR3 covers 15 residues. The CDR3 bases are TGTGCCAGCAGCTTAGCGGCAGGGGGCGCTTCCGAGCAGTACTTC. This translates into CASSLAAGGASEQYF.

The chain couples TRBV5-1 to TRBJ2-6, with a possible D match to TRBD1 (5 bases). The V gene's germline CDR1 is SGHRS and CDR2 YFSETQ. V shed 6 bases and J shed 0 bases, with 10 bases lying between them. The CDR3 extends over 15 amino acids. The CDR3 DNA is TGCGCCAGCACCCAGGGTGGCTCTGGGGCCAACGTCCTGACTTTC. The encoded protein is CASTQGGSGANVLTF.

This chain uses TRBV7-9 with TRBJ2-3; perhaps TRBD1 as D (6 bases). CDR3 length: 14 residues. V was cut by 3 bases and J by 0 bases, with 7 bases left in between. Germline CDR1 is SEHNR and CDR2 is FQNEAQ (reference sequence). The CDR3 here is CASSLGTSTDTQYF. The CDR3 coding sequence is TGTGCCAGCAGCTTGGGGACAAGCACAGATACGCAGTATTTT. The variable domain in full, completed from reference TRBV7-9 and TRBJ2-3, reads DTGVSQNPRHKITKRGQNVTFRCDPISEHNRLYWYRQTLGQGPEFLTYFQNEAQLEKSRLLSDRFSAERPKGSFSTLEIQRTEQGDSAMYLCASSLGTSTDTQYFGPGTRLTVL.

This chain joins TRBV9 and TRBJ2-7, with 7 bases identical to TRBD2. This CDR3 is 14 amino acids long. With 3 bases clipped from V and 6 bases from J, the junction kept 9 bases outside the gene matches. The germline V gene has CDR1 SGDLS and CDR2 YYNGEE. CDR3 sequence reads: CASSASGAEAEQYF. In DNA form, the CDR3 reads TGTGCCAGCAGCGCGAGCGGGGCCGAGGCCGAGCAGTACTTC.

The chain employs TRBV7-6 and TRBJ1-5; tentative D call: TRBD1 (6 bases). CDR3 size: 15 residues. Germline V gene data show CDR1 as SGHVS and CDR2 as FNYEAQ. V shed 1 base and J shed 2 bases, with 9 bases lying between them. The CDR3 here is CASSLEAGGNQPQHF. The CDR3 nucleotides read TGTGCCAGCAGCTTAGAGGCAGGGGGCAATCAGCCCCAGCATTTT.

This clone was recorded once. The genes are TRBV19 and TRBJ2-6, with D perhaps being TRBD1 or TRBD2 (5 bases each). CDR1 and CDR2 (germline): LNHDA, SQIVND (reference sequence). The CDR3 totals 15 residues. The V gene lost 2 bases and the J gene lost 2 bases, with 7 bases spanning the gap. The CDR3 sequence: CASSILGPGANVLTF. For the CDR3, the DNA is TGTGCCAGTAGTATACTGGGACCTGGGGCCAACGTCCTGACTTTC.